Following are 17 T cell receptor beta chains from one sample sequenced in a study of blood T cell repertoires in COVID-19. Clones were sequenced by immunoSEQ multiplex PCR, and TCRdb holds only the in-frame ones, with some missing. In the table there are about 130,000 clones, about 84% of which are singletons. Sequences were obtained from peripheral blood. These receptors originate from a human donor in a cohort sampled during active COVID-19.

The chain combines TRBV28 with TRBJ2-1, with 10 bases that match TRBD2. V dropped 5 bases and J dropped 4; count of bases not matched to a gene: 8. The germline gives CDR1 MDHEN, CDR2 SYDVKM. The CDR3 extends over 16 amino acids. CDR3 in DNA: TGTGCCAGCAGTACGGGTAGCGGGAGGATATACAATGAGCAGTTCTTC. Protein sequence: CASSTGSGRIYNEQFF.

This sequence joins TRBV9 and TRBJ2-7; TRBD1 matches at 7 bases. This CDR3 is 15 amino acids long. The V and J ends lost 4 bases and 3 bases, in that order; junction bases with no gene match: 10. CDR1 SGDLS and CDR2 YYNGEE come from the germline V gene. This chain's CDR3 is CASSPQTGASYEQYF. The CDR3 nucleotides are TGTGCCAGCAGCCCACAAACAGGGGCCAGCTACGAGCAGTACTTC. Based on the CDR3 plus reference TRBV9 and TRBJ2-7, the full variable domain is DSGVTQTPKHLITATGQRVTLRCSPRSGDLSVYWYQQSLDQGLQFLIQYYNGEERAKGNILERFSAQQFPDLHSELNLSSLELGDSALYFCASSPQTGASYEQYFGPGTRLTVT.

Only one count was recorded for this clone. The chain employs TRBV7-9 and TRBJ1-2; 8 bases map to TRBD1. The germline V gene has CDR1 SEHNR and CDR2 FQNEAQ (reference sequence). The junction had 13 bases not matched to a gene; V was cut back by 0 bases and J by 4 bases. The CDR3 consists of 18 residues. The CDR3 DNA follows: TGTGCCAGCAGCTTAGCCCGCACCCGGGACAGGTTTTTCTATGGCTACACCTTC. It translates to CASSLARTRDRFFYGYTF.

The chain carries TRBV2 and TRBJ2-7; D gene unclear. Germline loops: CDR1 SNHLY, CDR2 FYNNEI. There are 13 residues in the CDR3. Trimming removed 2 bases from V and 1 base from J, with 6 bases in between. The DNA of the CDR3 is TGTGCCAGCAGTGAAAGAGCGTCCTACGAGCAGTACTTC. Protein product: CASSERASYEQYF.

This clone appeared a few times. The rearrangement uses TRBV4-1 and TRBJ1-1, with a tentative D call TRBD1 (6 bases). This CDR3 is 15 amino acids long. Trimming took 2 bases from V and 1 from J, leaving 11 bases between them. Germline V CDR1 and CDR2: MGHRA, YSYEKL. The CDR3 loop is CASSQSGQSNTEAFF. CDR3 coding DNA: TGCGCCAGCAGCCAATCAGGACAGTCGAACACTGAAGCTTTCTTT.

The chain combines TRBV11-3 with TRBJ2-1; a possible D gene is TRBD2 (6 bases). Germline CDR1 is SGHNT and CDR2 is YENEEA. Trimming removed 5 bases at V and 1 base at J, with 15 bases between. This CDR3 has 16 residues. CDR3 bases: TGTGCCAGCAGCCCGATTTATGGGACTTCCTACAATGAGCAGTTCTTC. Encoded protein: CASSPIYGTSYNEQFF.

V gene TRBV13 combines with J gene TRBJ2-1; D possibly corresponds to TRBD2 (6 bases). The CDR3 runs 15 residues. CDR1 and CDR2 (germline): PRHDT, FYEKMQ (reference sequence). V dropped 5 bases and J dropped 5 bases, with 16 bases sitting between them. In DNA form, the CDR3 reads TGTGCCAGCAGCGCGGGACCGCGGGTCCACAATGAGCAGTTCTTC. Protein sequence: CASSAGPRVHNEQFF.

V and J are TRBV6-2 or TRBV6-3 and TRBJ2-2, with TRBD2 as a possible D gene (6 bases). The germline gives CDR1 MNHEY, CDR2 SVGEGT. CDR3 length: 15 residues. The V and J ends lost 5 bases and 2 bases respectively, with 12 bases between them. The CDR3 sequence is CASSRDLINTGELFF. CDR3 DNA sequence: TGTGCCAGCAGTAGGGACTTGATCAACACCGGGGAGCTGTTTTTT.

The J gene is TRBJ2-7, the V gene TRBV3-1 (or the pseudogene TRBV3-2); 9 bases are a match to TRBD1. The CDR3 runs 14 residues. Germline trimming cut 1 base from V and 6 bases from J; bases unmatched to any gene: 4. The germline gives CDR1 LGHDT, CDR2 YNNKEL (reference sequence). This CDR3 is CASSQGGTGIEQYF. The CDR3 region has the DNA TGTGCCAGCAGCCAAGGGGGGACAGGGATCGAGCAGTACTTC.

The chain employs TRBV30 and TRBJ1-4, with TRBD1 matching 7 bases. CDR1 GTSNPN and CDR2 SVGIG come from the germline V gene (reference sequence). CDR3 length: 14 residues. Trimming cost V 5 bases and J 0 bases; bases outside gene matches: 3. The CDR3 is CAWRTGPTNEKLFF. CDR3 nucleotides: TGTGCCTGGCGGACAGGACCAACTAATGAAAAACTGTTTTTT.

This clone was detected only once. The V and J genes are TRBV15 and TRBJ1-6; tentative D call: TRBD1 (6 bases). The CDR3 consists of 17 residues. CDR1 is LNHNV and CDR2 is YYDKDF in the germline V gene (reference sequence). Trimming cost V 1 base and J 10 bases, with 20 bases left between them. For the CDR3, the DNA is TGTGCCACCAGCAGAGTAGCTATTAGGACAGTGCTCTCACCCCTCCACTTT. It encodes CATSRVAIRTVLSPLHF.

The chain combines TRBV11-2 with TRBJ2-7; 14 nucleotides agree with TRBD2. After removal of 3 bases from V and 4 bases from J, the junction contained 2 bases not matched to a gene. Germline V gene lookup returns CDR1 SGHAT and CDR2 FQNNGV. This CDR3 has 15 residues. The CDR3: CASSFGTSGSYEQYF. The CDR3, as DNA: TGTGCCAGCAGCTTCGGGACTAGCGGGAGTTACGAGCAGTACTTC.

The chain is built from TRBV6-6 and TRBJ2-1; weak D call: TRBD1 (6 bases). Per the germline V gene, CDR1 is MNHNY and CDR2 is SVGAGI (reference sequence). The ends were cut back, 6 bases at V and 5 bases at J, with 17 bases in the middle. This CDR3 has 15 amino acids. CDR3 amino acids: CASRPAGARHNEQFF. The CDR3, as DNA: TGTGCCAGCAGACCGGCAGGGGCGCGACACAATGAGCAGTTCTTC.

This CDR3 reads CATSRVSGRSYEQYF. The CDR3 coding sequence is TGTGCCACCAGCAGAGTTAGCGGGAGATCCTACGAGCAGTACTTC. The rearrangement links TRBV15 to TRBJ2-7; TRBD2 matches 9 bases. J lost 1 base, V lost 1 base, and 2 bases had no gene match. Germline V gene sequence: CDR1 LNHNV, CDR2 YYDKDF (reference sequence). The CDR3 extends over 15 amino acids.

The V and J genes are TRBV5-1 and TRBJ2-5, with TRBD2 matching 7 bases. The CDR3 has 14 amino acids. CDR1 and CDR2 from the germline V gene are SGHRS and YFSETQ. J lost 0 bases, V lost 5 bases, and 4 bases had no gene match. The DNA of the CDR3 is TGCGCCAGCAGGTCCGGGACTAACCAAGAGACCCAGTACTTC. Protein sequence: CASRSGTNQETQYF. The whole variable domain, filled in from reference TRBV5-1 and TRBJ2-5, reads KAGVTQTPRYLIKTRGQQVTLSCSPISGHRSVSWYQQTPGQGLQFLFEYFSETQRNKGNFPGRFSGRQFSNSRSEMNVSTLELGDSALYLCASRSGTNQETQYFGPGTRLLVL.

This clone was seen more than once but under ten times. The chain recombines TRBV6-2 or TRBV6-3 with TRBJ2-1; no definite D call. V was trimmed by 3 bases and J by 0 bases, leaving 12 bases between them. This CDR3 comprises 16 residues. Germline V CDR1 and CDR2: MNHEY, SVGEGT. The DNA of the CDR3 is TGTGCCAGCAGTTATACGTCGGAGAGCTCCTACAATGAGCAGTTCTTC. Translation gives CASSYTSESSYNEQFF.

This clone was detected once. This chain connects TRBV19 to TRBJ1-4; D not resolved. V was cut by 6 bases and J by 10 bases, with 12 bases left in between. The CDR3 is 12 residues long. Germline CDR1 LNHDA, CDR2 SQIVND (reference sequence). The CDR3 loop is CASSTQAGKLFF. Written as DNA, the CDR3 is TGTGCCAGTAGCACCCAGGCCGGAAAACTGTTTTTT.